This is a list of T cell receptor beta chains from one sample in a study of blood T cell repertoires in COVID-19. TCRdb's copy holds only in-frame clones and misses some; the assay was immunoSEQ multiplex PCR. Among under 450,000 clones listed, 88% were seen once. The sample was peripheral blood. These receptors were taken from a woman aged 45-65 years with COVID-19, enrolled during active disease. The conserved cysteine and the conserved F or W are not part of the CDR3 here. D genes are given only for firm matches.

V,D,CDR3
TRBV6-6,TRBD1,ASSYPPGGRGSPLH
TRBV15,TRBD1,ATSRGGTGDSNTEAF
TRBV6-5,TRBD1,ASKGQSYEQY
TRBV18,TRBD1,ASSPGQGRDTEAF
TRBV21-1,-,ASSGIGGYGYT
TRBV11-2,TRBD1,ASSFSAARGYEQY
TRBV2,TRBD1,ASSVQGEYEQY
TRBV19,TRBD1,ASRGTGKYTGELF
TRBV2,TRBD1,ASSDWTGGSTGELF
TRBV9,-,ASSVAGNSPLH
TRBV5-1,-,ASSMGGDTGELF
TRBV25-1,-,ASSEHYEQY
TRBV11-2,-,ASSFIGSGELF
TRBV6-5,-,ASSPGVNTEAF
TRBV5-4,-,ASSASGDRANYGYT